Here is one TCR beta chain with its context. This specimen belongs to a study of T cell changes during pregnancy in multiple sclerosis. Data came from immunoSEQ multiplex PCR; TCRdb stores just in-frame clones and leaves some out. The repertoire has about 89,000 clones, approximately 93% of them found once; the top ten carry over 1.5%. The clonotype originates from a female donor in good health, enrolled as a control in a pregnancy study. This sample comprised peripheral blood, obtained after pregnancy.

The CDR3 coding sequence is TGTGCCAGCAGTCCCTATTGTAAGGGGCGCGCAGATACGCAGTATTTT. Protein sequence: CASSPYCKGRADTQYF. The chain employs TRBV21-1 and TRBJ2-3; no DNA check was done on the table's D call, TRBD1. TRBV21-1 is a pseudogene segment. CDR3 length: 16 residues.